The 28 T cell receptor beta chains below come from one sample, sequenced in a study of chemoradiotherapy in HPV16-positive cancers (dated by TCRdb to the early 2020s). The library was made by the immunoSEQ multiplex PCR assay. TCRdb's version of the immuneACCESS table is confined to in-frame rearrangements and falls short of the full clone set. An unresolved V gene accounts for under half of the shortfall where checked; the remainder is of unknown origin. Counted in this sample were tens of thousands of clones; 89% of them appeared once. About 3.1% of the sample goes to the ten largest clones. Sequences were derived from blood, sampled from a patient who underwent chemoradiotherapy. These receptors all stem from a human donor with HPV-associated anogenital cancer.

This chain links TRBV9 with TRBJ2-1; 8 bases fit TRBD2. This CDR3 contains 14 residues. The germline V gene has CDR1 SGDLS and CDR2 YYNGEE. After removal of 2 bases from V and 10 bases from J, the junction contained 8 bases not matched to a gene. This CDR3 reads CASSVLLAAGEQFF. In nucleotides, the CDR3 is TGTGCCAGCAGCGTCCTACTAGCGGCCGGCGAGCAGTTCTTC. Full variable domain (remainder filled in from reference TRBV9 and TRBJ2-1): DSGVTQTPKHLITATGQRVTLRCSPRSGDLSVYWYQQSLDQGLQFLIQYYNGEERAKGNILERFSAQQFPDLHSELNLSSLELGDSALYFCASSVLLAAGEQFFGPGTRLTVL.

This rearrangement joins TRBV19 to TRBJ1-4, with no clear D. The CDR3 has 15 residues. The V and J ends lost 5 bases and 3 bases respectively, with 13 bases between them. Germline V gene data show CDR1 as LNHDA and CDR2 as SQIVND (reference sequence). The CDR3 region has the DNA TGTGCCAGTAGTCCCCCGGTAACCGCTAATGAAAAACTGTTTTTT. Encoded protein: CASSPPVTANEKLFF. The variable domain in full, with the rest retrieved from reference TRBV19 and TRBJ1-4, is DGGITQSPKYLFRKEGQNVTLSCEQNLNHDAMYWYRQDPGQGLRLIYYSQIVNDFQKGDIAEGYSVSREKKESFPLTVTSAQKNPTAFYLCASSPPVTANEKLFFGSGTQLSVL.

This chain connects TRBV5-1 to TRBJ1-1, with TRBD1 matching 10 bases. The V segment lost 5 bases and the J segment 4 bases; nucleotides outside the gene matches: 11. The CDR3 contains 16 residues. Per germline, CDR1 SGHRS and CDR2 YFSETQ. The CDR3: CASRPGGQGGSTEAFF. CDR3 DNA: TGCGCCAGCAGGCCCGGCGGACAGGGGGGAAGCACTGAAGCTTTCTTT.

The table lists this clone with a count of one. The chain uses TRBV4-3 and TRBJ1-4; 9 positions agree with TRBD1. This CDR3 region has 16 residues. V shed 1 base and J 4 bases; nucleotides not matched to a gene: 4. The V gene's germline CDR1 is LGHNA and CDR2 YSLEER. The CDR3 nucleotides read TGCGCCAGCAGCCAAGGACAGGGGGAGGGTAATGAAAAACTGTTTTTT. This encodes CASSQGQGEGNEKLFF.

The chain uses TRBV5-6 and TRBJ2-7; tentatively, D is TRBD1 or TRBD2 (5 bases each). Trimming pared 0 bases from V and 12 bases from J, leaving 10 bases between. The CDR3 has 11 amino acids. Per the germline V gene, CDR1 is SGHDT and CDR2 is YYEEEE. The CDR3 DNA reads as TGTGCCAGCAGCTTGGGGGGACCTCGGTACTTC. Amino acid sequence: CASSLGGPRYF.

V usage is TRBV6-1 and J usage is TRBJ2-3, with 9 bases identical to TRBD2. The CDR3 sequence is 15 residues long. V gave up 3 bases and J gave up 6 bases; unmatched junction bases: 7. Germline V gene sequence: CDR1 MNHNS, CDR2 SASEGT. The chain's CDR3 is CASSEKSGGPDTQYF. CDR3 bases: TGTGCCAGCAGTGAGAAGAGCGGGGGGCCCGATACGCAGTATTTT.

This chain joins TRBV5-3 and TRBJ1-4, with 7 bases identical to TRBD1. TRBV5-3 is recorded as an ORF, its role being uncertain. Trimming cost V 0 bases and J 3 bases; bases outside gene matches: 5. The CDR3 is made up of 16 amino acids. CDR3 protein: CARSLADQGANEKLFF. CDR3 in DNA: TGTGCCAGAAGCTTGGCCGACCAGGGGGCTAATGAAAAACTGTTTTTT.

The chain joins TRBV7-8 to TRBJ2-5, with unresolved D. Trimming stripped 1 base from V and 5 bases from J, with 11 bases between. The germline V gene encodes CDR1 SGHVS and CDR2 FQNEAQ. The CDR3 has 14 amino acids. The CDR3 DNA reads as TGTGCCAGCAGCTTAGTAGGCGGTGGGGAGACCCAGTACTTC. Encoded protein: CASSLVGGGETQYF.

The V and J genes are TRBV5-6 and TRBJ1-1, with D tentatively TRBD1 (6 bases). Germline V lookup: CDR1 SGHDT, CDR2 YYEEEE. Trimming removed 1 base at V and 4 bases at J, with 11 bases between. The CDR3 is 14 amino acids. The CDR3 region is CASSLRRGITEAFF. For the CDR3, the DNA is TGTGCCAGCAGCTTGAGGAGGGGGATCACTGAAGCTTTCTTT.

Details on this clone: At one boundary the junction diverges from the germline segment, which might be a read error. This chain joins TRBV5-3 and TRBJ1-6, with 8 positions matching TRBD1. TRBV5-3 is an ORF, and what it does is uncertain. The CDR3 has 15 amino acids. For the CDR3, the DNA is TGTGCCAGCAGCTTTATAACAGGGGGGAATTCACCCCTCCACTTT. It yields the protein CASSFITGGNSPLHF.

V usage is TRBV18 and J usage is TRBJ2-3; 7 bases line up with TRBD2. V shed 5 bases, J shed 3 bases, and the junction held 11 bases outside the gene matches. CDR1 and CDR2 from the germline V gene are KGHSH and LQKENI. The CDR3 totals 16 residues. The CDR3 sequence is CASSAYSGPVTDTQYF. The DNA of the CDR3 is TGTGCCAGCTCAGCTTATAGCGGGCCCGTTACAGATACGCAGTATTTT.

The V gene is TRBV6-5, the J gene TRBJ1-6; TRBD1 might be the D (5 bases). The CDR3 is 14 residues long. V gave up 7 bases and J gave up 14 bases, with 21 bases separating them. Germline CDR1 MNHEY, CDR2 SVGAGI. The CDR3 region has the DNA TGTGCCAGCACCCCGTCGGGACGGTTGATCACCCTCCACTTT. The encoded protein is CASTPSGRLITLHF.

This clone was observed a handful of times. V and J are TRBV27 and TRBJ2-3; 8 nucleotides match TRBD1. The CDR3 totals 15 residues. Trimming cost V 5 bases and J 1 base; bases outside gene matches: 5. Germline values: CDR1 MNHEY, CDR2 SMNVEV (reference sequence). The CDR3 region is CASSVPGQGTDTQYF. The CDR3, as DNA: TGTGCCAGCAGTGTTCCGGGACAGGGCACAGATACGCAGTATTTT.

The chain carries TRBV7-2 and TRBJ1-5, with 7 positions matching TRBD1. The V gene's germline CDR1 is SGHTA and CDR2 FQGNSA. J was trimmed by 7 bases and V by 5 bases; bases with no gene match: 11. The CDR3 consists of 15 residues. The CDR3 is CASSPMGGGGQPQHF. For the CDR3, the DNA is TGTGCCAGCAGCCCGATGGGAGGGGGCGGACAGCCCCAGCATTTT.

The chain has TRBV2 and TRBJ2-7; D perhaps matches TRBD2 (6 bases). The CDR3 is made up of 15 amino acids. Deletions cut 4 bases from V and 0 bases from J, with 13 bases between. CDR1 is SNHLY and CDR2 is FYNNEI in the germline V gene. The CDR3 nucleotides read TGTGCCAGCAGTGTTTTGGGACTCCGCTCCTACGAGCAGTACTTC. This sequence encodes CASSVLGLRSYEQYF.

The CDR3 region is CASSFVVGVSIYEQYF. The CDR3, as DNA: TGTGCCAGCAGCTTTGTGGTGGGAGTAAGCATCTACGAGCAGTACTTC. The V call is TRBV7-9, the J call TRBJ2-7; a possible D gene is TRBD2 (5 bases). There are 16 residues in the CDR3. Germline V gene sequence: CDR1 SEHNR, CDR2 FQNEAQ (reference sequence). Trimming shortened V by 3 bases and J by 3 bases, and 18 bases separated the two germline ends. The full variable domain, its missing parts supplied by reference TRBV7-9 and TRBJ2-7, is DTGVSQNPRHKITKRGQNVTFRCDPISEHNRLYWYRQTLGQGPEFLTYFQNEAQLEKSRLLSDRFSAERPKGSFSTLEIQRTEQGDSAMYLCASSFVVGVSIYEQYFGPGTRLTVT.

The chain combines TRBV6-1 with TRBJ2-1; D is ambiguous. This CDR3 comprises 19 residues. Trimming removed 0 bases from V and 3 bases from J, with 21 bases in between. Per germline, CDR1 MNHNS and CDR2 SASEGT. The CDR3 is CASSEAGKGTVLNYNEQFF. CDR3 nucleotide sequence: TGTGCCAGCAGTGAAGCGGGTAAGGGAACGGTCCTTAACTACAATGAGCAGTTCTTC.

V usage is TRBV7-9 and J usage is TRBJ1-1; TRBD1 agrees at 8 bases. J was trimmed by 5 bases and V by 5 bases; bases with no gene match: 10. The CDR3 is made up of 15 amino acids. Germline lookup yields CDR1 SEHNR and CDR2 FQNEAQ (reference sequence). The CDR3 region is CASSHDRGGGTEAFF. CDR3 in DNA: TGTGCCAGCAGCCACGACAGGGGAGGAGGAACTGAAGCTTTCTTT.

This clone was seen more than once but under ten times. V gene TRBV2 combines with J gene TRBJ1-2; a possible D gene is TRBD1 (5 bases). Germline V gene sequence: CDR1 SNHLY, CDR2 FYNNEI. The CDR3 is 18 amino acids. V dropped 7 bases and J dropped 8 bases, with 32 bases sitting between them. In DNA, the CDR3 is TGTGCCAGCACATTGACAGCCCGGGTTTCGGGCCGGTCGTACGGCTACACCTTC. Protein product: CASTLTARVSGRSYGYTF.

V and J are TRBV6-1 and TRBJ2-1; D perhaps matches TRBD2 (5 bases). The CDR3 contains 13 residues. V dropped 7 bases and J dropped 0 bases, with 7 bases sitting between them. Germline V gene data show CDR1 as MNHNS and CDR2 as SASEGT. This chain's CDR3 is CASKEDSYNEQFF. The CDR3 nucleotides are TGTGCCAGCAAGGAGGACTCCTACAATGAGCAGTTCTTC.

The V call is TRBV10-1, the J call TRBJ2-7; the match to TRBD2 covers 8 bases. The germline V gene has CDR1 WNHNN and CDR2 SYGVQD (reference sequence). The CDR3 totals 14 residues. Unmatched junction bases numbered 13, after V lost 8 bases and J lost 7 bases. CDR3 residues: CASSRDLGTREQYF. In nucleotides, the CDR3 is TGCGCCAGCTCCCGGGATCTCGGGACTAGGGAGCAGTACTTC.

The chain joins TRBV29-1 to TRBJ2-2, with TRBD2 identical over 9 bases. The CDR3 runs 14 residues. Trimming at V came to 7 bases and at J to 4 bases, leaving 7 bases not matched to a gene. Germline loops: CDR1 SQVTM, CDR2 ANQGSEA. Here the CDR3 reads CSGRAGGTTGELFF. The CDR3 DNA sequence: TGCAGCGGAAGAGCGGGAGGTACCACCGGGGAGCTGTTTTTT.

V is TRBV4-1 and J is TRBJ1-3; perhaps TRBD1 as D (5 bases). The CDR3 runs 16 residues. The germline V gene encodes CDR1 MGHRA and CDR2 YSYEKL. V dropped 0 bases and J dropped 0 bases, with 9 bases sitting between them. The chain's CDR3 is CASSQEGRNSGNTIYF. The CDR3 DNA is TGCGCCAGCAGCCAAGAGGGACGGAACTCTGGAAACACCATATATTTT.

The chain combines TRBV28 with TRBJ2-7; tentatively, D is TRBD2 (7 bases). Germline V gives CDR1 MDHEN, CDR2 SYDVKM. Trimming removed 3 bases at V and 5 bases at J, with 20 bases between. The CDR3 covers 16 residues. The CDR3 sequence: CASSLVSGGFLDEQYF. As DNA, the CDR3 is TGTGCCAGCAGTTTGGTTTCGGGGGGCTTTCTCGACGAGCAGTACTTC.

The V gene is TRBV7-2, the J gene TRBJ2-1, with a tentative D call TRBD1 (6 bases). The CDR3 spans 18 residues. Germline assignment: CDR1 SGHTA and CDR2 FQGNSA. V was clipped by 4 bases and J by 1 base, with 20 bases between them. The CDR3 is CASSSSLWGQHSYNEQFF. CDR3 DNA: TGTGCCAGCAGCTCCTCCCTATGGGGGCAACATTCCTACAATGAGCAGTTCTTC. The full variable domain, completed using reference TRBV7-2 and TRBJ2-1, is GAGVSQSPSNKVTEKGKDVELRCDPISGHTALYWYRQSLGQGLEFLIYFQGNSAPDKSGLPSDRFSAERTGGSVSTLTIQRTQQEDSAVYLCASSSSLWGQHSYNEQFFGPGTRLTVL.

This clone was observed a single time. The rearrangement uses TRBV7-2 and TRBJ1-5; maybe TRBD1 (5 bases). Germline V CDR1 and CDR2: SGHTA, FQGNSA. CDR3 length equals 16 residues. The V end was cut by 1 base, the J end by 6 bases, with 16 bases between. The DNA of the CDR3 is TGTGCCAGCAGCTTAGAAGGCAGGGAATTAGGTCAGCCCCAGCATTTT. It translates to CASSLEGRELGQPQHF.

This chain uses TRBV7-9 with TRBJ1-3; D is possibly TRBD1 (5 bases). The CDR3 extends over 15 amino acids. Between the trimmed V and J ends, which lost 1 base and 8 bases, there was a span of 15 bases. The germline V gene encodes CDR1 SEHNR and CDR2 FQNEAQ (reference sequence). The CDR3 sequence: CASSLDWVTGDTIYF. CDR3 bases: TGTGCCAGCAGCTTAGATTGGGTCACAGGAGACACCATATATTTT.

This chain links TRBV19 with TRBJ2-1, with a weak D call TRBD1 (6 bases). CDR1 LNHDA and CDR2 SQIVND come from the germline V gene (reference sequence). The CDR3 length is 15 residues. Trimming pared 6 bases from V and 5 bases from J, leaving 17 bases between. The CDR3, as DNA: TGTGCCAGTAGCCTCGGTGGGGGCGGTAACAATGAGCAGTTCTTC. This codes for CASSLGGGGNNEQFF. Complete variable domain (other parts from reference TRBV19 and TRBJ2-1): DGGITQSPKYLFRKEGQNVTLSCEQNLNHDAMYWYRQDPGQGLRLIYYSQIVNDFQKGDIAEGYSVSREKKESFPLTVTSAQKNPTAFYLCASSLGGGGNNEQFFGPGTRLTVL.